This TCR beta chain is from a study of chemoradiotherapy in HPV16-positive cancers. Study-level information: Functional T-cell assays on two HPV16-positive patients' cells defined candidate HPV-specific clones and common TCR motifs.

Assay: immunoSEQ multiplex PCR; the TCRdb copy retains only in-frame clones and omits some. The sample consists of fewer than 11,000 clones, approximately 80% of them appearing once. A single count supports this clone. The germline V gene encodes CDR1 SGHRS and CDR2 YFSETQ. The CDR3 consists of 13 residues. Between the trimmed V and J ends, which lost 4 bases and 6 bases, there was a span of 12 bases. The V gene is TRBV5-1, the J gene TRBJ2-3; D may be TRBD1 or TRBD2 (5 bases each). The clonotype comes from a human donor with HPV-associated anogenital cancer. This sample comprised tumor tissue, obtained from a patient who underwent chemoradiotherapy. CDR3 region: CASSGDGRDTQYF. The CDR3 DNA reads TGCGCCAGCAGCGGGGACGGCCGGGATACGCAGTATTTT.